A single sample is the source of the 30 T cell receptor beta chains below, sequenced in a study of T cell changes during pregnancy in multiple sclerosis. TCRdb's table, derived via immunoSEQ multiplex PCR, lists solely in-frame clones and lacks some. The table lists roughly 38,000 clones, around 93% of them singletons. The sequenced sample was CD8+ T cells from peripheral blood mononuclear cells, obtained before pregnancy. All receptors come from a female donor with multiple sclerosis, enrolled in a pregnancy study.

V usage is TRBV30 and J usage is TRBJ2-3, with D possibly matching TRBD2 (6 bases). Germline CDR1 GTSNPN, CDR2 SVGIG (reference sequence). V lost 0 bases to trimming and J lost 3 bases, with 25 bases between them. This CDR3 has 19 amino acids. This chain's CDR3 is CAWSVLKWDGRTRTDTQYF. CDR3 nucleotide sequence: TGTGCCTGGAGTGTACTGAAATGGGACGGGAGAACCCGTACAGATACGCAGTATTTT.

This chain uses TRBV27 with TRBJ2-7, with D possibly being TRBD2 (7 bases). The V end was cut by 6 bases, the J end by 0 bases, with 15 bases between. The germline V gene encodes CDR1 MNHEY and CDR2 SMNVEV (reference sequence). The CDR3 is made up of 15 amino acids. CDR3 DNA sequence: TGTGCCAGCAGCCCCGCGGGGGCCTCCTCCTACGAGCAGTACTTC. Translated: CASSPAGASSYEQYF.

This clone was observed many times. The chain links TRBV7-9 to TRBJ2-7, with 10 bases identical to TRBD1. The CDR3 consists of 14 residues. Germline CDR1 reads SEHNR; CDR2 reads FQNEAQ (reference sequence). The ends lost 0 bases at V and 6 bases at J; junction bases unmatched: 2. CDR3 loop: CASSLADRGLEQYF. DNA of the CDR3: TGTGCCAGCAGCTTAGCCGACAGGGGGCTCGAGCAGTACTTC.

V usage is TRBV11-2 and J usage is TRBJ1-6, with 7 bases identical to TRBD1. J lost 6 bases, V lost 3 bases, and 2 bases had no gene match. This CDR3 region has 14 residues. Per the germline V gene, CDR1 is SGHAT and CDR2 is FQNNGV. CDR3 loop: CASSFGTANSPLHF. The CDR3 DNA follows: TGTGCCAGCAGCTTCGGGACAGCTAATTCACCCCTCCACTTT.

The chain joins TRBV11-2 to TRBJ2-7; D unresolved. CDR3 length: 12 amino acids. The germline CDR1 and CDR2 sequences are SGHAT and FQNNGV. Trimming pared 3 bases from V and 6 bases from J, leaving 9 bases between. DNA of the CDR3: TGTGCCAGCAGCTTCTTATCCCGCGAGCAGTACTTC. It specifies CASSFLSREQYF.

This chain links TRBV28 with TRBJ1-5; 8 bases are shared with TRBD1. V lost 5 bases and J lost 6; bases outside the gene matches: 6. The germline gives CDR1 MDHEN, CDR2 SYDVKM. The CDR3 sequence is 14 residues long. The CDR3 loop is CASSLRGRGQPQHF. The CDR3 DNA is TGTGCCAGCAGTCTCAGGGGGCGCGGTCAGCCCCAGCATTTT.

The V gene is TRBV2, the J gene TRBJ2-1; 9 positions match TRBD2. The germline V gene encodes CDR1 SNHLY and CDR2 FYNNEI. The junction had 10 bases not matched to a gene; V was cut back by 4 bases and J by 9 bases. The CDR3 runs 15 residues. CDR3 in amino acids: CASSVGLAGGGEQFF. In DNA, the CDR3 is TGTGCCAGCAGTGTGGGACTAGCCGGAGGTGGTGAGCAGTTCTTC.

CDR3 region: CASSLSRGSSEQYF. In nucleotides, the CDR3 is TGTGCCAGCAGTTTATCTCGCGGGAGCAGCGAGCAGTACTTC. V is TRBV27 and J is TRBJ2-7; TRBD2 matches 7 bases. Unmatched junction bases numbered 5, after V lost 0 bases and J lost 6 bases. Germline CDR1 reads MNHEY; CDR2 reads SMNVEV (reference sequence). CDR3 length: 14 residues.

The gene calls are TRBV18 and TRBJ2-1; 8 positions agree with TRBD2. Germline-derived CDR1 and CDR2 are KGHSH and LQKENI. The CDR3 has 17 amino acids. The V segment lost 3 bases and the J segment 0 bases; nucleotides outside the gene matches: 7. CDR3 sequence (DNA): TGTGCCAGCTCACCCCTAGCGGGCGAAAGCTCCTACAATGAGCAGTTCTTC. This translates into CASSPLAGESSYNEQFF.

The chain employs TRBV10-3 and TRBJ2-7, with D perhaps matching TRBD2 (5 bases). Germline lookup yields CDR1 ENHRY and CDR2 SYGVKD. The CDR3 totals 14 residues. Trimming removed 2 bases from V and 0 bases from J, with 8 bases in between. CDR3 residues: CAISEGLFSYEQYF. CDR3 bases: TGTGCCATCAGTGAGGGACTGTTCTCCTACGAGCAGTACTTC.

This clone has a single count. CDR3 in DNA: TGTGCTAGTGGTTTGGGACAGAACTACAATGAGCAGTTCTTC. Encoded protein: CASGLGQNYNEQFF. The chain uses TRBV12-5 and TRBJ2-1, with TRBD1 as a possible D gene (5 bases). This CDR3 region has 14 residues. Germline V lookup: CDR1 LGHNT, CDR2 FRNRAP. The V gene lost 1 base and the J gene lost 3 bases, with 7 bases spanning the gap. Supplemented by reference TRBV12-5 and TRBJ2-1, the full variable domain reads DARVTQTPRHKVTEMGQEVTMRCQPILGHNTVFWYRQTMMQGLELLAYFRNRAPLDDSGMPKDRFSAEMPDATLATLKIQPSEPRDSAVYFCASGLGQNYNEQFFGPGTRLTVL.

The chain couples TRBV9 to TRBJ1-1; 11 positions agree with TRBD1. V lost 3 bases to trimming and J lost 4 bases; unmatched junction nucleotides: 2. CDR1 is SGDLS and CDR2 is YYNGEE in the germline V gene. The length of the CDR3 is 14 residues. The CDR3 DNA sequence: TGTGCCAGCAGCGCCGGGACAGGGGGCACTGAAGCTTTCTTT. Translation: CASSAGTGGTEAFF. Together with reference TRBV9 and TRBJ1-1, the CDR3 gives the full variable domain: DSGVTQTPKHLITATGQRVTLRCSPRSGDLSVYWYQQSLDQGLQFLIQYYNGEERAKGNILERFSAQQFPDLHSELNLSSLELGDSALYFCASSAGTGGTEAFFGQGTRLTVV.

This clone was counted a single time. The chain has TRBV5-1 and TRBJ2-7, with 8 bases that match TRBD1. Germline V lookup: CDR1 SGHRS, CDR2 YFSETQ. After removal of 3 bases from V and 7 bases from J, the junction contained 6 bases not matched to a gene. The CDR3 is made up of 13 amino acids. The CDR3: CASSYDRGWEQYF. DNA for the CDR3: TGCGCCAGCAGCTACGACAGGGGATGGGAGCAGTACTTC.

DNA for the CDR3: TGTGCCAGCAGTGGAGACGGGACCTACGAGCAGTACTTC. Encoded protein: CASSGDGTYEQYF. This chain joins TRBV6-1 and TRBJ2-7; tentative D call: TRBD2 (5 bases). CDR1 and CDR2 (germline): MNHNS, SASEGT. CDR3 length: 13 residues. The V end was cut by 4 bases, the J end by 2 bases, with 9 bases between.

This clone was recorded a few times. The gene calls are TRBV10-2 and TRBJ2-7; no clear D gene. Trimming pared 5 bases from V and 5 bases from J, leaving 7 bases between. CDR1 is WSHSY and CDR2 is SAAADI in the germline V gene. The CDR3 has 11 amino acids. The CDR3 region has the DNA TGCGCCAGCAGTTTGGGCAACGAGCAGTACTTC. Translated, it gives CASSLGNEQYF.

The chain employs TRBV28 and TRBJ2-7, with TRBD1 matching 12 bases. The junction had 12 bases not matched to a gene; V was cut back by 3 bases and J by 3 bases. The germline V gene has CDR1 MDHEN and CDR2 SYDVKM. The CDR3 contains 18 residues. CDR3 sequence: CASSFRHRDRGPLYEQYF. The DNA for the CDR3 is TGTGCCAGCAGTTTCCGGCACCGGGACAGGGGGCCCCTCTACGAGCAGTACTTC.

The gene calls are TRBV4-1 and TRBJ2-7; D is perhaps TRBD2 (6 bases). Trimming pared 6 bases from V and 3 bases from J, leaving 18 bases between. The CDR3 has 15 residues. The V gene's germline CDR1 is MGHRA and CDR2 YSYEKL. This CDR3 is CASSLTLGRDYEQYF. The CDR3 coding sequence is TGCGCCAGCAGTTTAACTCTTGGGCGGGACTACGAGCAGTACTTC.

The J gene is TRBJ2-2, the V gene TRBV5-4; D remains unclear. CDR1 SGHNT and CDR2 YYREEE come from the germline V gene (reference sequence). CDR3 length: 11 amino acids. Trimming shortened V by 7 bases and J by 7 bases, and 8 bases separated the two germline ends. The CDR3 sequence is CASLYNGELFF. CDR3 DNA sequence: TGTGCCAGCCTCTATAACGGGGAGCTGTTTTTT.

The V and J genes are TRBV6-6 and TRBJ2-7; 11 bases fit TRBD2. Germline values: CDR1 MNHNY, CDR2 SVGAGI (reference sequence). With V trimmed by 8 bases and J by 2 bases, 5 bases remained unmatched. The CDR3 spans 14 residues. The CDR3 bases are TGTGCCAGCGGAACGACTAGCGGGGCCTACGAGCAGTACTTC. It yields the protein CASGTTSGAYEQYF.

The J gene is TRBJ2-3, the V gene TRBV7-9; weak D call: TRBD1 (6 bases). This CDR3 has 14 residues. Germline loops: CDR1 SEHNR, CDR2 FQNEAQ (reference sequence). Between the trimmed V and J ends, which lost 7 bases and 6 bases, there was a span of 17 bases. The CDR3: CASNNLNGGDTQYF. CDR3 DNA sequence: TGTGCCAGCAACAATCTCAATGGGGGCGATACGCAGTATTTT. The whole variable domain, remainder taken from reference TRBV7-9 and TRBJ2-3, is DTGVSQNPRHKITKRGQNVTFRCDPISEHNRLYWYRQTLGQGPEFLTYFQNEAQLEKSRLLSDRFSAERPKGSFSTLEIQRTEQGDSAMYLCASNNLNGGDTQYFGPGTRLTVL.

This clone showed up just once. The gene calls are TRBV9 and TRBJ2-1, with D possibly being TRBD2 (6 bases). Between the trimmed V and J ends, which lost 0 bases and 4 bases, there was a span of 14 bases. Germline V gene lookup returns CDR1 SGDLS and CDR2 YYNGEE. There are 16 residues in the CDR3. CDR3 residues: CASSVGAMGRYNEQFF. The CDR3 region has the DNA TGTGCCAGCAGCGTAGGGGCCATGGGGAGGTACAATGAGCAGTTCTTC.

This chain links TRBV9 with TRBJ1-2, with 9 bases identical to TRBD1. CDR1 and CDR2 (germline): SGDLS, YYNGEE. The CDR3 runs 13 residues. The V and J ends lost 4 bases and 10 bases, in that order; junction bases with no gene match: 8. Here the CDR3 reads CASSSGQGIYYTF. DNA of the CDR3: TGTGCCAGCAGCTCGGGACAGGGAATCTACTACACCTTC.

In this sample, this clone turned up once. CDR3 loop: CASSLVLQETQYF. CDR3 coding DNA: TGTGCCAGCAGCTTAGTCCTCCAAGAGACCCAGTACTTC. V usage is TRBV7-7 and J usage is TRBJ2-5; D ambiguous. Deletions cut 1 base from V and 1 base from J, with 4 bases between. The CDR3 has 13 residues. Germline assignment: CDR1 SSHAT and CDR2 FNYEAQ (reference sequence).

This clone is judged medium-sized (0.01 to 0.1%). V usage is TRBV9 and J usage is TRBJ2-1; 10 nucleotides align to TRBD2. V lost 4 bases to trimming and J lost 2 bases; unmatched junction nucleotides: 9. The germline V gene has CDR1 SGDLS and CDR2 YYNGEE. The CDR3 spans 17 residues. The DNA of the CDR3 is TGTGCCAGCAGCCCTACGGGAACTAGCGGGACCTACAATGAGCAGTTCTTC. It encodes CASSPTGTSGTYNEQFF.

J is TRBJ2-7 and V is TRBV19, with D maybe TRBD2 (7 bases). CDR3 size: 14 residues. The V end lost 3 bases, the J end lost 6 bases, and 15 bases lay between the germline ends. The germline V gene encodes CDR1 LNHDA and CDR2 SQIVND (reference sequence). In DNA, the CDR3 is TGTGCCAGTAGTATTTTTTGGGGGGGCTTCGAGCAGTACTTC. It is translated as CASSIFWGGFEQYF.

This chain uses TRBV7-9 with TRBJ1-6; D remains ambiguous. V shed 4 bases and J shed 7 bases, with 8 bases lying between them. The CDR3 extends over 13 amino acids. Germline values: CDR1 SEHNR, CDR2 FQNEAQ (reference sequence). DNA for the CDR3: TGTGCCAGCAGCTCTGCACAGAATTCACCCCTCCACTTT. Its translation is CASSSAQNSPLHF.

The genes are TRBV18 and TRBJ2-7; 7 bases line up with TRBD1. Losses at the gene ends were 3 bases for V and 3 bases for J; bases not matched to a gene: 5. The CDR3 has 14 residues. Germline V gene sequence: CDR1 KGHSH, CDR2 LQKENI. CDR3 amino acids: CASSPRDSNYEQYF. CDR3 sequence (DNA): TGTGCCAGCTCACCTAGGGACAGCAACTACGAGCAGTACTTC.

The CDR3 spells CSVPTGDSYEQYF. The CDR3 DNA reads TGCAGCGTCCCTACAGGGGACTCCTACGAGCAGTACTTC. The genes are TRBV29-1 and TRBJ2-7; 7 nucleotides align to TRBD1. The length of the CDR3 is 13 residues. Germline loops: CDR1 SQVTM, CDR2 ANQGSEA. V shed 6 bases and J 0 bases; nucleotides not matched to a gene: 5.

The rearrangement joins TRBV29-1 to TRBJ1-5; D gene unclear. The length of the CDR3 is 16 residues. Per the germline V gene, CDR1 is SQVTM and CDR2 is ANQGSEA. Trimming removed 3 bases from V and 1 base from J, with 16 bases in between. CDR3 DNA: TGCAGCGTTGAGCGGGTCCCAGGTCGGAGCAATCAGCCCCAGCATTTT. This sequence encodes CSVERVPGRSNQPQHF. Full variable domain (remainder filled in from reference TRBV29-1 and TRBJ1-5): SAVISQKPSRDICQRGTSLTIQCQVDSQVTMMFWYRQQPGQSLTLIATANQGSEATYESGFVIDKFPISRPNLTFSTLTVSNMSPEDSSIYLCSVERVPGRSNQPQHFGDGTRLSIL.

Judged by abundance, this clone is medium-sized. V usage is TRBV6-1 and J usage is TRBJ2-3; 9 nucleotides agree with TRBD1. The V gene end was trimmed by 1 base and the J gene end by 4 bases; junction bases not matched to a gene: 0. There are 14 residues in the CDR3. Germline V gene data show CDR1 as MNHNS and CDR2 as SASEGT. CDR3 amino acids: CASSEGQGADTQYF. The CDR3 nucleotides read TGTGCCAGCAGTGAAGGACAGGGGGCAGATACGCAGTATTTT.